The rows below give T cell receptor beta chains drawn from one sample of a study of tumor-infiltrating lymphocytes in primary liver carcinoma. TCRdb re-called the multiplex PCR reads with MiXCR, one entry per CDR3 protein. The data show about 70,000 distinct CDR3 sequences, roughly 69% seen once. Sequencing was done on a sample of liver tumor tissue from sampling region 4. The receptors come from a man aged 40-49 years with primary liver carcinoma and hepatitis B virus infection. The conserved cysteine and the conserved F or W are not part of the CDR3 here. The order of the fields is CDR3 protein, J gene, V gene.

CDR3: ASSRQGVGEAQY; J: TRBJ2-5; V: TRBV5-6
CDR3: ASSPGTVAYTDTQY; J: TRBJ2-3; V: TRBV5-8
CDR3: SAGRGENTQY; J: TRBJ2-4; V: TRBV20-1
CDR3: ASTSMADGSYEQY; J: TRBJ2-7; V: TRBV25-1
CDR3: ASSAPGRSSTDTHY; J: TRBJ2-3; V: TRBV5-4
CDR3: ASSFSPETQY; J: TRBJ2-5; V: TRBV5-1
CDR3: AISELASGRANIQY; J: TRBJ2-4; V: TRBV10-3
CDR3: ASSFDRDRDSSGNTMY; J: TRBJ1-3; V: TRBV11-2
CDR3: SVELRGLGVIQY; J: TRBJ2-4; V: TRBV29-1
CDR3: ASSLDSTRRGATGAF; J: TRBJ1-1; V: TRBV5-6
CDR3: ASSEPASGPYNTDTQY; J: TRBJ2-3; V: TRBV6-1
CDR3: ASSQGGSRPSTDTQY; J: TRBJ2-3; V: TRBV14
CDR3: ASSLSRGGNTEAF; J: TRBJ1-1; V: TRBV7-9
CDR3: AISLDSGLTYDQY; J: TRBJ2-7; V: TRBV11-2
CDR3: VSSGGTESETQY; J: TRBJ2-5; V: TRBV5-4
CDR3: ASSHWRGVKTGELF; J: TRBJ2-2; V: TRBV4-1
CDR3: ASSETWDLEQY; J: TRBJ2-7; V: TRBV2
CDR3: ASSLPVGISYEQC; J: TRBJ2-7; V: TRBV11-2
CDR3: ASRDVHEQY; J: TRBJ2-7; V: TRBV6-6
CDR3: ASSRDEAGNTIY; J: TRBJ1-3; V: TRBV4-2
CDR3: ASSLDLASGGLF; J: TRBJ2-2; V: TRBV6-5
CDR3: ASSLRGGQETQY; J: TRBJ2-5; V: TRBV5-1
CDR3: ASRFHRGVGAYSNQAQH; J: TRBJ1-5; V: TRBV28
CDR3: ASSGPGRQFNEQY; J: TRBJ2-7; V: TRBV6-1
CDR3: ACSLNIGENEQF; J: TRBJ2-1; V: TRBV7-9
CDR3: ASSTSGRDADTQY; J: TRBJ2-3; V: TRBV5-1
CDR3: SVRDRGDYDQY; J: TRBJ2-7; V: TRBV29-1
CDR3: ASSFSSAAEIDTQY; J: TRBJ2-3; V: TRBV11-2
CDR3: ATSPAGLAGHNEQF; J: TRBJ2-1; V: TRBV24-1
CDR3: SVEDFQRGYNKLF; J: TRBJ2-1; V: TRBV29-1
CDR3: VRSPLRGPNTGELF; J: TRBJ2-2; V: TRBV7-8
CDR3: ASSKSGEHGERGYI; J: TRBJ1-2; V: TRBV21-1
CDR3: ASSRTGEYNQPQH; J: TRBJ1-5; V: TRBV6-5
CDR3: ASRDAGSYEQY; J: TRBJ2-7; V: TRBV28
CDR3: ASSSTEVWNTGELF; J: TRBJ2-2; V: TRBV7-3
CDR3: ASNLPGGMNTEAF; J: TRBJ1-1; V: TRBV11-2
CDR3: ASSDTGTRNEKLF; J: TRBJ1-4; V: TRBV7-2
CDR3: ASGYSGTDAGELF; J: TRBJ2-2; V: TRBV6-5
CDR3: ASISRGAGEPF; J: TRBJ2-2; V: TRBV11-2
CDR3: ASCQRGSGANVLT; J: TRBJ2-6; V: TRBV4-2
CDR3: ASRQSQETQY; J: TRBJ2-5; V: TRBV28
CDR3: SVAQDRGYEHY; J: TRBJ2-7; V: TRBV29-1
CDR3: VSSLGEMNTEAF; J: TRBJ1-1; V: TRBV5-4
CDR3: TSSRDLAKNIQY; J: TRBJ2-4; V: TRBV4-2
CDR3: ASRKAYSGANVLT; J: TRBJ2-6; V: TRBV28
CDR3: ASGLYQQGLGLETQY; J: TRBJ2-5; V: TRBV11-2
CDR3: ASSYLLTGGGYGCT; J: TRBJ1-2; V: TRBV6-5
CDR3: VSSYSLASQETQY; J: TRBJ2-5; V: TRBV6-6
CDR3: ASSLVGQGDSPLH; J: TRBJ1-6; V: TRBV11-2
CDR3: ASRDRDRGDEQY; J: TRBJ2-7; V: TRBV6-2/TRBV6-3
CDR3: ASSYSGQGSGQY; J: TRBJ2-7; V: TRBV6-5
CDR3: PSRGGSPPSYEQY; J: TRBJ2-7; V: TRBV6-5
CDR3: SVVSSTANYGYT; J: TRBJ1-2; V: TRBV29-1
CDR3: ASSLDRGSGYT; J: TRBJ1-2; V: TRBV7-3